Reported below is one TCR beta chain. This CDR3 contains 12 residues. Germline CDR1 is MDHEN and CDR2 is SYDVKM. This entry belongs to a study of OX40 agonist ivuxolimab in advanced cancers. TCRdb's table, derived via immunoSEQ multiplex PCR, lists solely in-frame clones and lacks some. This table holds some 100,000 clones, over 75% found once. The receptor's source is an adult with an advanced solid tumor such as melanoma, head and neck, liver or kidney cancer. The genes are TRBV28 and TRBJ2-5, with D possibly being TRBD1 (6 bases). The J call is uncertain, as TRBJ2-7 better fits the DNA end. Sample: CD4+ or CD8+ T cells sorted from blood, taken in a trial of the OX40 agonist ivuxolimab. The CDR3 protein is CASGRGRYEQYF. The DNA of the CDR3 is TGTGCCAGCGGCAGGGGTCGGTACGAGCAGTACTTC.